A single sample is the source of the 32 T cell receptor beta chains below, sequenced in a study of T cell repertoires in cytomegalovirus infection. TCRdb re-derived calls from the reads in MiXCR, one entry per CDR3 protein. Here the sample spans around 550,000 distinct CDR3 sequences, 26% being singletons. Sequencing was performed on PBMCs. The receptors were gathered from a human donor in good health (CMV status not recorded). Some clones in this sample may be carry-over from other donors' samples.

This clonotype was recorded only once. The chain is built from TRBV20-1 and TRBJ2-1, with 7 bases identical to TRBD2. The CDR3 contains 16 residues. V lost 4 bases, J lost 5 bases, and 14 bases stayed unmatched. Germline V gene sequence: CDR1 DFQATT, CDR2 SNEGSKA (reference sequence). The CDR3 protein is CSAIGLGREQNNEQFF. DNA for the CDR3: TGCAGTGCTATCGGATTAGGGCGGGAGCAGAACAATGAGCAGTTCTTC.

The chain is built from TRBV19 and TRBJ1-2, with no clear D. The V and J ends lost 1 base and 4 bases respectively, with 7 bases between them. CDR3 length: 13 residues. In germline, CDR1 is LNHDA, CDR2 SQIVND (reference sequence). The CDR3 coding sequence is TGTGCCAGTAGTATAGGTGAATTCTATGGCTACACCTTC. Translating gives CASSIGEFYGYTF.

The genes are TRBV2 and TRBJ2-7, with a possible D match to TRBD2 (5 bases). The length of the CDR3 is 15 residues. Per germline, CDR1 SNHLY and CDR2 FYNNEI. V was pared by 7 bases and J by 0 bases, with 16 bases between. The CDR3 nucleotides read TGTGCCAGCAAGACGGGCCCTAGCCCCTCCTACGAGCAGTACTTC. It yields the protein CASKTGPSPSYEQYF. Complete variable domain (other parts from reference TRBV2 and TRBJ2-7): EPEVTQTPSHQVTQMGQEVILRCVPISNHLYFYWYRQILGQKVEFLVSFYNNEISEKSEIFDDQFSVERPDGSNFTLKIRSTKLEDSAMYFCASKTGPSPSYEQYFGPGTRLTVT.

Many counts were recorded for this clonotype. The chain recombines TRBV12-3 or TRBV12-4 with TRBJ1-4, with a weak D call TRBD1 (6 bases). The V end was cut by 6 bases, the J end by 4 bases, with 12 bases between. The CDR3 loop spans 14 amino acids. The CDR3 coding sequence is TGTGCCAGCAGCGTGGACAGCGATAATGAAAAACTGTTTTTT. Its protein product is CASSVDSDNEKLFF.

Only a few counts were recorded for this clonotype. The chain employs TRBV7-2 and TRBJ2-1; tentative D call: TRBD2 (5 bases). V shed 1 base and J shed 5 bases, with 9 bases lying between them. Germline CDR1 and CDR2: SGHTA and FQGNSA. This CDR3 region has 14 residues. DNA for the CDR3: TGTGCCAGCAGCTTAGTGGGTAGCGACAATGAGCAGTTCTTC. As protein: CASSLVGSDNEQFF.

This clonotype was detected a few times. The chain carries TRBV29-1 and TRBJ1-1; TRBD1 matches 8 bases. Losses at the gene ends were 7 bases for V and 0 bases for J; bases not matched to a gene: 4. CDR1 and CDR2 (germline): SQVTM, ANQGSEA. CDR3 length: 13 amino acids. The CDR3 sequence is CSAQDRVNTEAFF. CDR3 DNA: TGCAGCGCCCAGGACAGGGTGAACACTGAAGCTTTCTTT.

The gene calls are TRBV7-9 and TRBJ2-2; D unresolved. Trimming pared 5 bases from V and 0 bases from J, leaving 16 bases between. The CDR3 has 17 amino acids. Germline V lookup: CDR1 SEHNR, CDR2 FQNEAQ (reference sequence). The chain's CDR3 is CASSVRGPGANTGELFF. The DNA of the CDR3 is TGTGCCAGCAGCGTTAGAGGTCCAGGCGCGAACACCGGGGAGCTGTTTTTT.

On this clonotype: This sequence may be a read error, since a much larger clone differs from it by one base. The rearrangement uses TRBV7-8 and TRBJ1-2; perhaps TRBD1 as D (6 bases). Germline CDR1 and CDR2: SGHVS and FQNEAQ. The CDR3 consists of 13 residues. Here the CDR3 reads CACSSDSYYGYTF. CDR3 DNA: TGTGCCTGCAGCTCGGACAGCTACTATGGCTACACCTTC. The full variable domain, completed using reference TRBV7-8 and TRBJ1-2, is GAGVSQSPRYKVAKRGQDVALRCDPISGHVSLFWYQQALGQGPEFLTYFQNEAQLDKSGLPSDRFFAERPEGSVSTLKIQRTQQEDSAVYLCACSSDSYYGYTFGSGTRLTVV.

This clonotype has more than one count but fewer than ten. CDR3 coding DNA: TGTGCCAGCAGCTTGGGTGCGGGGGCTGAGAATACGCAGTATTTT. Its protein product is CASSLGAGAENTQYF. J is TRBJ2-3 and V is TRBV5-4; a possible D gene is TRBD2 (7 bases). With 0 bases removed from V and 7 bases from J, the gap between germline ends came to 15 bases. The length of the CDR3 is 15 residues. CDR1 is SGHNT and CDR2 is YYREEE in the germline V gene (reference sequence).

The V and J genes are TRBV24-1 and TRBJ2-2; 15 nucleotides match TRBD2. The CDR3 runs to 18 residues. Germline V gene data show CDR1 as KGHDR and CDR2 as SFDVKD. The junction had 8 bases not matched to a gene; V was cut back by 4 bases and J by 6 bases. CDR3 amino acids: CATSDPGLAGGFSGELFF. CDR3 in DNA: TGTGCCACCAGTGACCCGGGACTAGCGGGAGGTTTCTCCGGGGAGCTGTTTTTT.

This chain connects TRBV19 to TRBJ1-2; D is unresolved. The germline V and J ends were trimmed by 5 bases and 8 bases, with 9 bases remaining between them. Germline-derived CDR1 and CDR2 are LNHDA and SQIVND (reference sequence). The CDR3 consists of 11 residues. CDR3 amino acids: CASSSVEGYTF. Written as DNA, the CDR3 is TGTGCCAGTAGTTCCGTAGAAGGCTACACCTTC.

This clonotype has just a few counts. The chain employs TRBV28 and TRBJ1-5; D call uncertain. This CDR3 contains 15 residues. In germline, CDR1 is MDHEN, CDR2 SYDVKM. Trimming left V 3 bases short and J 5 bases short, with 14 bases between. CDR3 nucleotides: TGTGCCAGCAGTTTGCCCCAAACTGGGGATCAGCCCCAGCATTTT. This gives the protein CASSLPQTGDQPQHF.

CDR3 amino acids: CASSPGLAGGRETQYF. In nucleotides, the CDR3 is TGTGCCAGCTCACCGGGACTAGCGGGAGGAAGAGAGACCCAGTACTTC. The gene calls are TRBV18 and TRBJ2-5, with 15 nucleotides matching TRBD2. There are 16 residues in the CDR3. Losses at the gene ends were 3 bases for V and 4 bases for J; bases not matched to a gene: 3. CDR1 KGHSH and CDR2 LQKENI come from the germline V gene.

The chain combines TRBV20-1 with TRBJ2-1; D is possibly TRBD1 or TRBD2 (5 bases each). The CDR3 runs to 16 residues. The V end was cut by 1 base, the J end by 4 bases, with 17 bases between. The germline CDR1 and CDR2 sequences are DFQATT and SNEGSKA (reference sequence). The CDR3 DNA sequence: TGCAGTGCTAGAGCGGGGCTAGACACAGTGTACAATGAGCAGTTCTTC. This sequence encodes CSARAGLDTVYNEQFF.

This clonotype was recorded a few times. The rearrangement joins TRBV7-9 to TRBJ2-1, with 7 bases identical to TRBD1. This CDR3 region has 14 residues. Per germline, CDR1 SEHNR and CDR2 FQNEAQ (reference sequence). Trimming cost V 6 bases and J 8 bases; bases outside gene matches: 10. The CDR3: CASSSSRDSYEQFF. The CDR3 DNA is TGTGCCAGCAGTTCGTCCCGGGACAGTTATGAGCAGTTCTTC.

The J gene is TRBJ1-5, the V gene TRBV6-1, with D possibly TRBD1 on 6 matching bases. CDR1 and CDR2 (germline): MNHNS, SASEGT. Deletions cut 1 base from V and 1 base from J, with 14 bases between. The CDR3 runs 17 residues. The CDR3 loop is CASSEDPGTRSNQPQHF. The CDR3 bases are TGTGCCAGCAGTGAAGATCCAGGGACACGAAGCAATCAGCCCCAGCATTTT.

This clonotype has a handful of counts. This rearrangement joins TRBV7-9 to TRBJ2-3; TRBD2 agrees at 9 bases. The CDR3 is 14 amino acids. Germline V CDR1 and CDR2: SEHNR, FQNEAQ (reference sequence). J gave up 10 bases and V 5 bases, and 10 bases lay outside the gene matches. CDR3 sequence (DNA): TGTGCCAGCAGCGCTGCCGGGACTAGCTTTGCGCAGTATTTT. Residues: CASSAAGTSFAQYF.

This chain links TRBV7-9 with TRBJ1-1; D is possibly TRBD1 (6 bases). Per germline, CDR1 SEHNR and CDR2 FQNEAQ (reference sequence). CDR3 length: 14 residues. Trimming left V 7 bases short and J 3 bases short, with 15 bases between. The CDR3 loop reads CASTSNREDTEAFF. The CDR3 DNA follows: TGTGCCAGCACCTCCAACAGGGAGGACACTGAAGCTTTCTTT.

This clonotype has a handful of counts. The rearrangement uses TRBV7-2 and TRBJ1-5; D is perhaps TRBD1 (5 bases). Trimming left V 0 bases short and J 3 bases short, with 12 bases between. Germline CDR1 is SGHTA and CDR2 is FQGNSA. The CDR3 length is 16 residues. This chain's CDR3 is CASSLAPGRTNQPQHF. DNA for the CDR3: TGTGCCAGCAGCTTAGCCCCGGGACGCACCAATCAGCCCCAGCATTTT.

V is TRBV29-1 and J is TRBJ2-2, with D perhaps TRBD1 or TRBD2 (5 bases each). Germline lookup yields CDR1 SQVTM and CDR2 ANQGSEA. The CDR3 consists of 15 residues. V dropped 7 bases and J dropped 0 bases, with 15 bases sitting between them. The CDR3, as DNA: TGCAGCGCCTACATGGGGGTCCCGAACACCGGGGAGCTGTTTTTT. Amino acid sequence: CSAYMGVPNTGELFF.

This clonotype was picked up many times. V gene TRBV7-2 combines with J gene TRBJ1-1; the D is unclear. CDR1 is SGHTA and CDR2 is FQGNSA in the germline V gene. V lost 5 bases to trimming and J lost 1 base, with 14 bases between them. There are 15 residues in the CDR3. The CDR3 region is CASSATVSGNTEAFF. CDR3 DNA sequence: TGTGCCAGCAGCGCAACGGTGTCTGGGAACACTGAAGCTTTCTTT.

The chain carries TRBV6-5 and TRBJ1-2; TRBD1 matches at 10 bases. Trimming cost V 0 bases and J 6 bases; bases outside gene matches: 4. This CDR3 has 15 amino acids. CDR1 and CDR2 from the germline V gene are MNHEY and SVGAGI. Written as DNA, the CDR3 is TGTGCCAGCAGTTACTCGGGACAGGGGATCCATGGCTACACCTTC. It is translated as CASSYSGQGIHGYTF.

This clonotype was seen only a few times. The chain uses TRBV29-1 and TRBJ1-1; a weak D match, TRBD1 (5 bases). The CDR3 extends over 14 amino acids. Trimming took 7 bases from V and 3 from J, leaving 18 bases between them. Germline V gene data show CDR1 as SQVTM and CDR2 as ANQGSEA. The DNA of the CDR3 is TGCAGCGCCCAGGGAGGGTACGGGGACACTGAAGCTTTCTTT. Translated: CSAQGGYGDTEAFF.

This clonotype was observed many times. This sequence joins TRBV7-6 and TRBJ1-6; TRBD1 is a possible D gene (5 bases). Per the germline V gene, CDR1 is SGHVS and CDR2 is FNYEAQ. The CDR3 runs to 16 residues. The V end lost 2 bases, the J end lost 7 bases, and 15 bases lay between the germline ends. This CDR3 is CASSLSGAGKNSPLHF. The DNA of the CDR3 is TGTGCCAGCAGCTTAAGTGGTGCAGGGAAAAATTCACCCCTCCACTTT.

This clonotype was detected only once. This sequence joins TRBV15 and TRBJ2-7, with 7 positions matching TRBD2. V dropped 8 bases and J dropped 2; count of bases not matched to a gene: 15. Germline CDR1 LNHNV, CDR2 YYDKDF (reference sequence). This CDR3 comprises 16 residues. DNA of the CDR3: TGTGCCACCCTACGGGGGGAGGGCCTGGTTCCCTACGAGCAGTACGTC. As protein: CATLRGEGLVPYEQYV.

This clonotype has at least ten counts. The chain is built from TRBV7-2 and TRBJ2-1; 9 bases are shared with TRBD2. J was trimmed by 8 bases and V by 5 bases; bases with no gene match: 4. Germline-derived CDR1 and CDR2 are SGHTA and FQGNSA. This CDR3 is built from 13 residues. The DNA of the CDR3 is TGTGCCAGCAGCGCCGGGACTAGCTATGAGCAGTTCTTC. Its protein product is CASSAGTSYEQFF.

V is TRBV7-3 and J is TRBJ2-7; D might be TRBD1 (6 bases). The germline V and J ends were trimmed by 1 base and 2 bases, with 12 bases remaining between them. The CDR3 runs 15 residues. The germline V gene encodes CDR1 SGHTA and CDR2 FQGTGA. CDR3 protein: CASSLRSGQTYEQYF. The CDR3 nucleotides read TGTGCCAGCAGCTTAAGGTCCGGACAGACCTACGAGCAGTACTTC. The complete variable domain, with remaining parts taken from reference TRBV7-3 and TRBJ2-7, reads GAGVSQTPSNKVTEKGKYVELRCDPISGHTALYWYRQSLGQGPEFLIYFQGTGAADDSGLPNDRFFAVRPEGSVSTLKIQRTERGDSAVYLCASSLRSGQTYEQYFGPGTRLTVT.

The chain recombines TRBV29-1 with TRBJ1-1, with D uncertain. The germline gives CDR1 SQVTM, CDR2 ANQGSEA. The V gene lost 3 bases and the J gene lost 1 base, with 9 bases spanning the gap. The CDR3 spans 13 residues. Here the CDR3 reads CSVDFGGNTEAFF. CDR3 in DNA: TGCAGCGTTGATTTCGGCGGGAACACTGAAGCTTTCTTT. The full variable domain, in which reference TRBV29-1 and TRBJ1-1 provide the parts outside the CDR3, is SAVISQKPSRDICQRGTSLTIQCQVDSQVTMMFWYRQQPGQSLTLIATANQGSEATYESGFVIDKFPISRPNLTFSTLTVSNMSPEDSSIYLCSVDFGGNTEAFFGQGTRLTVV.

V and J are TRBV28 and TRBJ1-6; D remains ambiguous. Trimming took off 7 bases at V and 6 bases at J, with 4 bases between the two ends. This CDR3 has 11 amino acids. The germline V gene encodes CDR1 MDHEN and CDR2 SYDVKM. CDR3 in DNA: TGTGCCAGCACAGCTAATTCACCCCTCCACTTT. This codes for CASTANSPLHF.

V gene TRBV28 combines with J gene TRBJ2-1; 7 nucleotides match TRBD2. The germline V gene encodes CDR1 MDHEN and CDR2 SYDVKM. Trimming at V came to 2 bases and at J to 6 bases, leaving 13 bases not matched to a gene. The CDR3 contains 17 residues. CDR3 protein: CASSLGGVTSWGNEQFF. The DNA of the CDR3 is TGTGCCAGCAGTTTAGGGGGGGTTACCTCGTGGGGCAATGAGCAGTTCTTC.

A few counts support this clonotype. The rearrangement uses TRBV7-9 and TRBJ2-1; 13 nucleotides align to TRBD2. Germline-derived CDR1 and CDR2 are SEHNR and FQNEAQ (reference sequence). This CDR3 spans 17 amino acids. Trimming removed 1 base from V and 5 bases from J; junction bases left unmatched: 5. The CDR3 DNA sequence: TGTGCCAGCAGCTTAGGAGGACTAGCGGGGGACCACAATGAGCAGTTCTTC. Translating gives CASSLGGLAGDHNEQFF.

This clonotype was seen ten or more times. The rearrangement uses TRBV7-8 and TRBJ2-1; tentatively, D is TRBD1 (5 bases). In germline, CDR1 is SGHVS, CDR2 FQNEAQ. The CDR3 runs to 17 residues. V was trimmed by 5 bases and J by 6 bases, leaving 23 bases between them. The CDR3 loop is CASSLPGGARPGNEQFF. CDR3 DNA sequence: TGTGCCAGCAGCCTACCCGGTGGGGCTCGTCCAGGCAATGAGCAGTTCTTC. Together with reference TRBV7-8 and TRBJ2-1, the CDR3 gives the full variable domain: GAGVSQSPRYKVAKRGQDVALRCDPISGHVSLFWYQQALGQGPEFLTYFQNEAQLDKSGLPSDRFFAERPEGSVSTLKIQRTQQEDSAVYLCASSLPGGARPGNEQFFGPGTRLTVL.